These 5 T cell receptor beta chains were sequenced from one sample in a study of OX40 agonist ivuxolimab in advanced cancers. Repertoires were generated with immunoSEQ multiplex PCR, while TCRdb's copy carries only in-frame clones and drops some. The table lists tens of thousands of clones, around 83% of them singletons. The sample in question was CD4+ or CD8+ T cells sorted from blood, obtained in a trial of the OX40 agonist ivuxolimab. These receptors were taken from an adult with an advanced solid tumor such as melanoma, head and neck, liver or kidney cancer.

This chain uses TRBV15 with TRBJ1-1; D is uncertain. This CDR3 comprises 13 residues. The V end was cut by 0 bases, the J end by 1 base, with 3 bases between. Per the germline V gene, CDR1 is LNHNV and CDR2 is YYDKDF (reference sequence). Written as DNA, the CDR3 is TGTGCCACCAGCAGAGAAGGGAACACTGAAGCTTTCTTT. Its protein product is CATSREGNTEAFF.

This clone was seen just once. The genes are TRBV7-8 and TRBJ2-1, with D possibly called TRBD1 or TRBD2 (5 bases each). V was clipped by 2 bases and J by 6 bases, with 11 bases between them. CDR3 length: 14 amino acids. Germline lookup yields CDR1 SGHVS and CDR2 FQNEAQ. CDR3 DNA sequence: TGTGCCAGCAGCTTACCCGGGACCACCAATGAGCAGTTCTTC. Residues: CASSLPGTTNEQFF.

The chain joins TRBV6-5 to TRBJ2-5, with D possibly matching TRBD1 (5 bases). The assigned J gene may be wrong: the sequence end matches TRBJ2-7 better. Per the germline V gene, CDR1 is MNHEY and CDR2 is SVGAGI. The CDR3 totals 13 residues. The CDR3 DNA reads as TGTGCCACCCAGTTAGAAAGGGGTTACGAGCAGTACTTC. Protein: CATQLERGYEQYF.

This rearrangement joins TRBV27 to TRBJ1-2; tentatively, D is TRBD1 (6 bases). The CDR3 sequence is 15 residues long. The ends were cut back, 2 bases at V and 4 bases at J, with 14 bases in the middle. The germline V gene encodes CDR1 MNHEY and CDR2 SMNVEV (reference sequence). The CDR3 protein is CASSLTWDTVYGYTF. CDR3 DNA sequence: TGTGCCAGCAGTTTAACCTGGGACACCGTCTATGGCTACACCTTC.

The V and J genes are TRBV5-8 and TRBJ1-3, with a tentative D call TRBD1 (6 bases). Trimming left V 0 bases short and J 3 bases short, with 13 bases between. CDR3 length: 16 amino acids. From germline, CDR1 is SGHTS and CDR2 YDEGEE. This CDR3 is CASSLEPGASGNTIYF. As DNA, the CDR3 is TGTGCCAGCAGCTTGGAACCGGGGGCGAGTGGAAACACCATATATTTT.